This entry lists 24 T cell receptor beta chains sequenced from one sample in a study of blood T cells in healthy people across ages. A second PCR, run for about 7 to 11 cycles, used a sample-barcoded 5' primer plus a J-beta primer mix. MiXCR, run by TCRdb on the 5' RACE reads, gives a single entry per CDR3 protein. Among some 1.5 million distinct CDR3 sequences listed, 35% to 45% were seen once. The sequenced sample consisted of blood. These receptors originate from a woman between 18 and 29 years old in good health.

The chain has TRBV12-3 or TRBV12-4 and TRBJ1-1; D unclear. Trimming cost V 4 bases and J 0 bases, with 12 bases left between them. This CDR3 is built from 15 residues. CDR3 loop: CASSSGRHMNTEAFF. DNA for the CDR3: TGTGCCAGCAGTTCAGGCAGACACATGAACACTGAAGCTTTCTTT.

The chain recombines TRBV7-6 with TRBJ1-1; 8 bases line up with TRBD1. The V gene's germline CDR1 is SGHVS and CDR2 FNYEAQ. The V segment lost 1 base and the J segment 4 bases; nucleotides outside the gene matches: 11. The CDR3 is 17 residues long. CDR3 residues: CASSLERQGAGGTEAFF. The CDR3 DNA reads TGTGCCAGCAGCTTAGAGCGGCAGGGGGCAGGGGGCACTGAAGCTTTCTTT.

This rearrangement joins TRBV4-1 to TRBJ2-7; 7 nucleotides line up with TRBD2. The J call may be wrong; the DNA end is better matched by TRBJ2-5. The CDR3 length is 14 residues. Looked up from germline, CDR1 is MGHRA and CDR2 is YSYEKL. The CDR3 nucleotides read TGCGCCAGCAGCCAAGGTTATAGCGGGGAGACCCAGTACTTC. This encodes CASSQGYSGETQYF.

The chain employs TRBV7-9 and TRBJ2-1; 7 nucleotides align to TRBD2. Germline V lookup: CDR1 SEHNR, CDR2 FQNEAQ (reference sequence). V lost 4 bases, J lost 0 bases, and 12 bases stayed unmatched. CDR3 size: 18 residues. CDR3 amino acids: CASSSGAGVYYSYNEQFF. In DNA form, the CDR3 reads TGTGCCAGCAGCTCCGGGGCGGGAGTCTATTACTCCTACAATGAGCAGTTCTTC.

This clonotype was detected only once. This rearrangement joins TRBV3-1 to TRBJ1-2; tentative D call: TRBD1 (6 bases). Germline CDR1 reads LGHDT; CDR2 reads YNNKEL (reference sequence). This CDR3 contains 14 residues. With 4 bases removed from V and 7 bases from J, the gap between germline ends came to 16 bases. The DNA for the CDR3 is TGTGCCAGCAGCCTTAATACAGGGCCTGGTGGCTACACCTTC. The encoded protein is CASSLNTGPGGYTF.

The table lists this clonotype with a few counts. V is TRBV28 and J is TRBJ1-2; no reliable D call. Trimming took off 3 bases at V and 8 bases at J, with 13 bases between the two ends. Looked up from germline, CDR1 is MDHEN and CDR2 is SYDVKM. The CDR3 sequence is 13 residues long. CDR3: CASSLAGGRGYTF. CDR3 in DNA: TGTGCCAGCAGTTTGGCGGGTGGCCGGGGCTACACCTTC.

This rearrangement joins TRBV27 to TRBJ2-7, with TRBD1 matching 11 bases. Germline lookup yields CDR1 MNHEY and CDR2 SMNVEV (reference sequence). The junction had 6 bases not matched to a gene; V was cut back by 4 bases and J by 7 bases. This CDR3 comprises 14 residues. The CDR3 bases are TGTGCCAGCAGTTGGGACAGGGGGTCTCTTGAGCAGTACTTC. Protein sequence: CASSWDRGSLEQYF.

V is TRBV20-1 and J is TRBJ2-7, with TRBD2 as a possible D gene (5 bases). CDR3 size: 15 residues. The V gene lost 0 bases and the J gene lost 2 bases, with 14 bases spanning the gap. Germline V gene lookup returns CDR1 DFQATT and CDR2 SNEGSKA (reference sequence). This chain's CDR3 is CSARDPRAGPYEQYF. DNA for the CDR3: TGCAGTGCTAGAGATCCGCGGGCAGGACCCTACGAGCAGTACTTC.

The rearrangement joins TRBV11-3 to TRBJ2-1; D possibly corresponds to TRBD1 (5 bases). CDR1 is SGHNT and CDR2 is YENEEA in the germline V gene. The CDR3 covers 15 residues. V was trimmed by 2 bases and J by 6 bases, leaving 14 bases between them. CDR3 sequence (DNA): TGTGCCAGCAGCTTACCTCTCCAGGGTGGCAATGAGCAGTTCTTC. Its protein is CASSLPLQGGNEQFF.

In this sample, this clonotype turned up a few times. The V call is TRBV13, the J call TRBJ2-3, with D unresolved. There are 13 residues in the CDR3. From germline, CDR1 is PRHDT and CDR2 FYEKMQ (reference sequence). V dropped 3 bases and J dropped 2 bases, with 6 bases sitting between them. CDR3 nucleotides: TGTGCCAGCAGCTTCGAGATCACAGATACGCAGTATTTT. It yields the protein CASSFEITDTQYF.

This clonotype showed up many times. The J gene is TRBJ2-1, the V gene TRBV5-1, with D tentatively TRBD2 (6 bases). Germline V gives CDR1 SGHRS, CDR2 YFSETQ. V gave up 1 base and J gave up 1 base, with 12 bases separating them. The CDR3 has 16 amino acids. DNA for the CDR3: TGCGCCAGCAGCTTGCCGAGACTAGGGTCCTACAATGAGCAGTTCTTC. Amino acid sequence: CASSLPRLGSYNEQFF.

This clonotype was seen only a few times. The CDR3 DNA is TGTGCCAGCAGAACAGGGCCCGGGCGCCGTGGTACTGAAGCTTTCTTT. The encoded protein is CASRTGPGRRGTEAFF. V gene TRBV11-2 combines with J gene TRBJ1-1, with D tentatively TRBD1 (6 bases). Germline loops: CDR1 SGHAT, CDR2 FQNNGV. The CDR3 runs to 16 residues. V lost 6 bases and J lost 5, with 22 bases in between. The full variable domain, in which reference TRBV11-2 and TRBJ1-1 provide the parts outside the CDR3, is EAGVAQSPRYKIIEKRQSVAFWCNPISGHATLYWYQQILGQGPKLLIQFQNNGVVDDSQLPKDRFSAERLKGVDSTLKIQPAKLEDSAVYLCASRTGPGRRGTEAFFGQGTRLTVV.

This clonotype was seen more than once but under ten times. The V gene is TRBV4-3, the J gene TRBJ2-1; 8 bases match TRBD1. V lost 2 bases, J lost 8 bases, and 11 bases stayed unmatched. The CDR3 is 16 amino acids. The germline CDR1 and CDR2 sequences are LGHNA and YSLEER. CDR3 residues: CASSQSSGQALYEQFF. The CDR3 DNA sequence: TGCGCCAGCAGCCAAAGTTCGGGACAGGCTTTATATGAGCAGTTCTTC.

The rearrangement uses TRBV12-3 or TRBV12-4 and TRBJ2-1, with 7 positions matching TRBD2. V was pared by 6 bases and J by 7 bases, with 15 bases of the junction left unmatched. This CDR3 has 16 residues. The DNA for the CDR3 is TGTGCCAGCAGCCCCCCCTATCCTAGCGGAAAAAATGAGCAGTTCTTC. This sequence encodes CASSPPYPSGKNEQFF.

About this clonotype itself: Relative to the germline gene, one junction end is altered; a read error may explain this. The CDR3 region is CASSLTGSLEAFF. In nucleotides, the CDR3 is TGCGCCAGCAGCTTAACCGGAAGCCTGGAAGCTTTCTTT. The chain uses TRBV7-2 and TRBJ1-1, with unresolved D. Germline CDR1 SGHTA, CDR2 FQGNSA. CDR3 length: 13 residues. Full variable domain (outside the CDR3, taken from reference TRBV7-2 and TRBJ1-1): GAGVSQSPSNKVTEKGKDVELRCDPISGHTALYWYRQSLGQGLEFLIYFQGNSAPDKSGLPSDRFSAERTGGSVSTLTIQRTQQEDSAVYLCASSLTGSLEAFFGQGTRLTVV.

In its sample, this clonotype was seen a few times. The chain joins TRBV4-1 to TRBJ2-4; D is uncertain. The CDR3 extends over 11 amino acids. Trimming cost V 7 bases and J 13 bases, with 14 bases left between them. Per germline, CDR1 MGHRA and CDR2 YSYEKL. The CDR3: CASTHHGEQYF. The CDR3 region has the DNA TGCGCCAGCACTCACCATGGTGAGCAGTACTTC.

The chain employs TRBV6-5 and TRBJ2-7; perhaps TRBD1 as D (6 bases). Germline CDR1 reads MNHEY; CDR2 reads SVGAGI. With 4 bases removed from V and 7 bases from J, the gap between germline ends came to 20 bases. This CDR3 contains 15 residues. CDR3 nucleotides: TGTGCCAGCAGTTTCGGACAGACCCAAAGGGAAGAGCAGTACTTC. Protein product: CASSFGQTQREEQYF.

The J gene is TRBJ2-5, the V gene TRBV29-1, with a tentative D call TRBD2 (5 bases). The end of the DNA is better explained by TRBJ2-7, so the J call may be wrong. CDR1 and CDR2 from the germline V gene are SQVTM and ANQGSEA. The CDR3 contains 12 residues. This chain's CDR3 is CSVAPRGYEQYF. The DNA of the CDR3 is TGCAGCGTGGCCCCTCGGGGCTACGAGCAGTACTTC.

The genes are TRBV29-1 and TRBJ2-3; D not resolved. Germline V lookup: CDR1 SQVTM, CDR2 ANQGSEA. V was pared by 0 bases and J by 3 bases, with 16 bases between. CDR3 size: 16 residues. The CDR3 loop is CSVEDRYRDGTDTQYF. CDR3 in DNA: TGCAGCGTTGAAGATCGGTATAGAGACGGGACAGATACGCAGTATTTT.

The chain is built from TRBV11-2 and TRBJ2-5, with TRBD2 identical over 7 bases. The J call may be in error: the DNA end matches TRBJ2-7 better. This CDR3 is 12 amino acids long. Germline assignment: CDR1 SGHAT and CDR2 FQNNGV. The CDR3 loop is CASSSGASEQYF. CDR3 nucleotide sequence: TGTGCCAGCAGCAGCGGGGCTAGCGAGCAGTACTTC.

This clonotype was seen a handful of times. The V gene is TRBV5-5, the J gene TRBJ1-2, with D possibly TRBD1 on 5 matching bases. Per germline, CDR1 SGHKS and CDR2 YYEKEE (reference sequence). This CDR3 has 15 residues. Trimming took off 3 bases at V and 4 bases at J, with 16 bases between the two ends. The CDR3, as DNA: TGTGCCAGCAGCTATGAGGGGTCGGTAACCTATGGCTACACCTTC. Its protein is CASSYEGSVTYGYTF.

This clonotype occurred a few times. V and J are TRBV7-6 and TRBJ2-5; D call uncertain. CDR1 and CDR2 (germline): SGHVS, FNYEAQ. V gave up 1 base and J gave up 5 bases, with 8 bases separating them. This CDR3 has 13 amino acids. The CDR3 here is CASSLGSWETQYF. The CDR3 nucleotides are TGTGCCAGCAGCTTAGGTTCTTGGGAGACCCAGTACTTC. The variable domain in full, completed from reference TRBV7-6 and TRBJ2-5, reads GAGVSQSPRYKVTKRGQDVALRCDPISGHVSLYWYRQALGQGPEFLTYFNYEAQQDKSGLPNDRFSAERPEGSISTLTIQRTEQRDSAMYRCASSLGSWETQYFGPGTRLLVL.

The table lists this clonotype with a few counts. V and J are TRBV7-3 and TRBJ2-1; 12 bases align to TRBD2. With 3 bases clipped from V and 9 bases from J, the junction kept 6 bases outside the gene matches. The germline gives CDR1 SGHTA, CDR2 FQGTGA. This CDR3 has 15 amino acids. CDR3 sequence (DNA): TGTGCCAGCAGCTTGTCAAGACTAGCGGGAGCTGAGCAGTTCTTC. Translated: CASSLSRLAGAEQFF.

The rearrangement uses TRBV28 and TRBJ2-7; D remains ambiguous. V was clipped by 6 bases and J by 2 bases, with 11 bases between them. Germline loops: CDR1 MDHEN, CDR2 SYDVKM. The CDR3 runs 13 residues. CDR3 coding DNA: TGTGCCAGCAGCCGGTATACCGCCTACGAGCAGTACTTC. It translates to CASSRYTAYEQYF.